The source of this TCR beta chain is a study of cytomegalovirus exposure and HLA in healthy donors. General study points: Clonal expansion, a later analysis showed, was greater in HLA-associated TCR beta chains than in equally common others. Earlier analysis looked at TCR beta V segments, and most were productive about 87% or about 30% of the time.

A note on this clone: What it binds is unknown.

This CDR3 is built from 13 residues. The germline V and J ends were trimmed by 2 bases and 0 bases, with 4 bases remaining between them. Germline CDR1 SGHDT, CDR2 YYEEEE. Primers: 60 Vbeta forward and 13 Jbeta reverse. Clones were read by immunoSEQ multiplex PCR, and TCRdb kept only the in-frame ones, dropping some. The sample yields 100,000 to 150,000 clones, roughly four fifths seen once. Sequencing was carried out using PBMCs. The TCR was taken from a boy aged 2 to 10 in good health and CMV-seronegative. This chain links TRBV5-6 with TRBJ2-3; D ambiguous. CDR3 nucleotides: TGTGCCAGCAGCTTCCTGAGCACAGATACGCAGTATTTT. Translation: CASSFLSTDTQYF. Drawing the rest from reference TRBV5-6 and TRBJ2-3, the complete variable domain is DAGVTQSPTHLIKTRGQQVTLRCSPKSGHDTVSWYQQALGQGPQFIFQYYEEEERQRGNFPDRFSGHQFPNYSSELNVNALLLGDSALYLCASSFLSTDTQYFGPGTRLTVL.